This T cell receptor (beta chain) was sequenced in a study of long-term antiretroviral therapy in people with HIV. Study-level findings and limits: Once patients were on ART, diversity went higher but still fell short of transplant donor controls. The ART regimens used between about 2004 and 2018 may be less effective than current ones. Compared with controls, HIV repertoires showed narrower CDR3 length ranges.

Note on this clone: Its antigen is as yet unknown.

V dropped 6 bases and J dropped 5 bases, with 5 bases sitting between them. Germline-derived CDR1 and CDR2 are KGHSH and LQKENI. The CDR3 contains 12 residues. It was version v3.0 of the immunoSEQ assay that was run at survey level. Using immunoSEQ multiplex PCR, the repertoire was profiled, and TCRdb retains in-frame clones only, with some absent. The sample includes 15,000 to 25,000 clones, approximately 86% of them seen just once. This specimen consisted of unsorted PBMCs, obtained 2.1 years after starting antiretroviral therapy. The gene calls are TRBV18 and TRBJ1-6; D ambiguous. This sequence was found in a man between 18 and 29 years old with HIV. As DNA, the CDR3 is TGTGCCAGCTCCCGAGATAATTCACCCCTCCACTTT. This encodes CASSRDNSPLHF. The full variable domain, with the rest looked up from reference TRBV18 and TRBJ1-6, is NAGVMQNPRHLVRRRGQEARLRCSPMKGHSHVYWYRQLPEEGLKFMVYLQKENIIDESGMPKERFSAEFPKEGPSILRIQQVVRGDSAAYFCASSRDNSPLHFGNGTRLTVT.